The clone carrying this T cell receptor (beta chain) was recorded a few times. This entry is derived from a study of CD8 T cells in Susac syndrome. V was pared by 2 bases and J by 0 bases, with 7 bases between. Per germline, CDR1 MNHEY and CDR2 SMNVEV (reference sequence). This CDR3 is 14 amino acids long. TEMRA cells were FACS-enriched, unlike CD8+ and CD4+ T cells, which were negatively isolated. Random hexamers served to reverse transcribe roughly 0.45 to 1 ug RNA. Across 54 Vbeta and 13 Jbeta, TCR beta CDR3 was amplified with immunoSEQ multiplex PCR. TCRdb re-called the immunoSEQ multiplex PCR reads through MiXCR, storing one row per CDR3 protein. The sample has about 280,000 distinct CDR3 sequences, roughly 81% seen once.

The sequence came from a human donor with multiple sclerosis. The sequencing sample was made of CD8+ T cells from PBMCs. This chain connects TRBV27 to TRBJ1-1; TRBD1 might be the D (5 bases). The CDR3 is CASSLNRMNTEAFF. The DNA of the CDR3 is TGTGCCAGCAGTTTAAACAGGATGAACACTGAAGCTTTCTTT.